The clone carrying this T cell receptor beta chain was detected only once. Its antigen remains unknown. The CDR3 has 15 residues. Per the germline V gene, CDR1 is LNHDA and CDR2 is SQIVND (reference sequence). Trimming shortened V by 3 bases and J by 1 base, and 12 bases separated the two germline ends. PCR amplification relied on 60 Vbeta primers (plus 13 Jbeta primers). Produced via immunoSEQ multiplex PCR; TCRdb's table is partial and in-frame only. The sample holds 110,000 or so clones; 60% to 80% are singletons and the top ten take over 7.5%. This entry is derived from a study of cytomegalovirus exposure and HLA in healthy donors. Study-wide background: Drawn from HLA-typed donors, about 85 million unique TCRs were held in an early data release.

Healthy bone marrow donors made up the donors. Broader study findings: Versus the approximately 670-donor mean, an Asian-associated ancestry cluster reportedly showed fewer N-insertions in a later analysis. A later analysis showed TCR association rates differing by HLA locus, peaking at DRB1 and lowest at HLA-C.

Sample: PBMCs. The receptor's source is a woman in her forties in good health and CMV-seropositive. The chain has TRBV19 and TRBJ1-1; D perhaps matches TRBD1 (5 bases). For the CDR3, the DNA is TGTGCCAGTAGTATCCCCACAGGCGGGAACACTGAAGCTTTCTTT. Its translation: CASSIPTGGNTEAFF.